Following are 13 T cell receptor beta chains from one sample sequenced in a study of shared clonotypes between healthy human individuals. Naive-designated CD8 cells lacked CD45RO, were positively enriched for CCR7, and omitted terminally differentiated effector memory CD45RA+ cells. Sequencing was performed with immunoSEQ multiplex PCR; in TCRdb, only in-frame clones are kept and a portion is missing. The sample contains around 600,000 clones, roughly 98% of which appear only once. Sequences were obtained from naive CD8+ T cells sorted from blood. These receptors were collected from a man aged 30 to 45 in good health.

V gene TRBV28 combines with J gene TRBJ1-1; 7 positions match TRBD1. The CDR3 length is 14 residues. Losses at the gene ends were 3 bases for V and 3 bases for J; bases not matched to a gene: 4. Germline values: CDR1 MDHEN, CDR2 SYDVKM. The CDR3 is CASSFGQAHTEAFF. As DNA, the CDR3 is TGTGCCAGCAGTTTCGGACAGGCCCACACTGAAGCTTTCTTT.

The V call is TRBV15, the J call TRBJ2-1; the D is unclear. Trimming removed 0 bases at V and 10 bases at J, with 7 bases between. The CDR3 runs 12 residues. Per the germline V gene, CDR1 is LNHNV and CDR2 is YYDKDF (reference sequence). CDR3 bases: TGTGCCACCAGCAGAGATCCCCAGGAGCAGTTCTTC. It specifies CATSRDPQEQFF.

The V and J genes are TRBV28 and TRBJ2-3; 11 nucleotides line up with TRBD2. The V segment lost 6 bases and the J segment 3 bases; nucleotides outside the gene matches: 5. The V gene's germline CDR1 is MDHEN and CDR2 SYDVKM. This CDR3 has 15 amino acids. The CDR3 nucleotides read TGTGCCAGCAGAACTAGCGGGAGTATGACAGATACGCAGTATTTT. It specifies CASRTSGSMTDTQYF.

The V and J genes are TRBV6-5 and TRBJ1-1; a possible D gene is TRBD1 (5 bases). V shed 0 bases and J shed 3 bases, with 11 bases lying between them. The CDR3 contains 15 residues. Germline loops: CDR1 MNHEY, CDR2 SVGAGI. The chain's CDR3 is CASSYSIPGDTEAFF. CDR3 bases: TGTGCCAGCAGTTACTCGATCCCGGGGGACACTGAAGCTTTCTTT.

The chain combines TRBV27 with TRBJ2-3, with D tentatively TRBD1 (5 bases). In germline, CDR1 is MNHEY, CDR2 SMNVEV (reference sequence). Trimming removed 3 bases from V and 5 bases from J, with 9 bases in between. There are 13 residues in the CDR3. The CDR3 DNA is TGTGCCAGCAGTTTGGGGCTGGGAGATACGCAGTATTTT. Amino acid sequence: CASSLGLGDTQYF.

V usage is TRBV2 and J usage is TRBJ2-7, with 7 bases identical to TRBD1. J was trimmed by 2 bases and V by 10 bases; bases with no gene match: 5. The length of the CDR3 is 12 residues. Germline V gives CDR1 SNHLY, CDR2 FYNNEI. The CDR3 region is CATATGTYEQYF. CDR3 in DNA: TGTGCCACCGCGACAGGGACCTACGAGCAGTACTTC.

V usage is TRBV5-4 and J usage is TRBJ2-7; TRBD2 matches 10 bases. J was trimmed by 6 bases and V by 6 bases; bases with no gene match: 6. CDR3 size: 13 residues. Germline CDR1 is SGHNT and CDR2 is YYREEE (reference sequence). This CDR3 reads CASTGTSVREQYF. CDR3 in DNA: TGTGCCAGCACGGGGACTAGCGTTCGCGAGCAGTACTTC.

Comments on this clone: Other DNA sequences within the sample encode an identical CDR3. The chain links TRBV6-5 to TRBJ2-7, with 8 bases matching TRBD2. Looked up from germline, CDR1 is MNHEY and CDR2 is SVGAGI. The CDR3 length is 15 residues. Trimming took 6 bases from V and 3 from J; bases not matched to a gene: 10. Here the CDR3 reads CASSPPSGGGYEQYF. As DNA, the CDR3 is TGTGCCAGCAGCCCACCAAGCGGGGGAGGCTACGAGCAGTACTTC.

V usage is TRBV4-1 and J usage is TRBJ2-3, with a weak D call TRBD1 (5 bases). The V end was cut by 4 bases, the J end by 0 bases, with 14 bases between. From germline, CDR1 is MGHRA and CDR2 YSYEKL. CDR3 length: 16 amino acids. The CDR3 DNA follows: TGCGCCAGCAGCCTTAGGACAAAGACCAGCACAGATACGCAGTATTTT. Protein sequence: CASSLRTKTSTDTQYF.

The chain links TRBV7-9 to TRBJ2-5; no definite D call. The CDR3 extends over 16 amino acids. Germline CDR1 SEHNR, CDR2 FQNEAQ (reference sequence). V was shortened by 2 bases and J by 5 bases, with 18 bases between the two germline ends. The CDR3 loop reads CASSLNDMWARETQYF. In DNA form, the CDR3 reads TGTGCCAGCAGCTTAAATGATATGTGGGCCAGGGAGACCCAGTACTTC.

The DNA of the CDR3 is TGTGCCAGCAGCGACCCAAAGGACAGACTTACGAACACCGGGGAGCTGTTTTTT. Translated: CASSDPKDRLTNTGELFF. V usage is TRBV9 and J usage is TRBJ2-2; D is possibly TRBD1 (6 bases). This CDR3 spans 18 amino acids. Trimming cost V 3 bases and J 0 bases, with 18 bases left between them. CDR1 SGDLS and CDR2 YYNGEE come from the germline V gene.

This chain uses TRBV25-1 with TRBJ1-5, with D perhaps matching TRBD1 (6 bases). V lost 8 bases to trimming and J lost 1 base, with 12 bases between them. Germline lookup yields CDR1 MGHDK and CDR2 SYGVNS. The CDR3 has 14 amino acids. CDR3 amino acids: CASRDIGSNQPQHF. CDR3 bases: TGTGCCAGCCGGGACATTGGGAGCAATCAGCCCCAGCATTTT. Supplemented by reference TRBV25-1 and TRBJ1-5, the full variable domain reads EADIYQTPRYLVIGTGKKITLECSQTMGHDKMYWYQQDPGMELHLIHYSYGVNSTEKGDLSSESTVSRIRTEHFPLTLESARPSHTSQYLCASRDIGSNQPQHFGDGTRLSIL.

The V gene is TRBV7-9, the J gene TRBJ1-3; tentative D call: TRBD1 (6 bases). Trimming took 4 bases from V and 0 from J, leaving 10 bases between them. The CDR3 runs 15 residues. From germline, CDR1 is SEHNR and CDR2 FQNEAQ (reference sequence). This CDR3 is CASSSPDSSGNTIYF. Here the CDR3 DNA reads TGTGCCAGCAGCTCACCGGACAGCTCTGGAAACACCATATATTTT.